A single T cell receptor beta chain is shown here with its context. From germline, CDR1 is SGHNT and CDR2 YYREEE (reference sequence). V lost 6 bases, J lost 13 bases, and 16 bases stayed unmatched. CDR3 length: 15 residues. These data are taken from a study of blood T cell repertoires in COVID-19. Sequencing used immunoSEQ multiplex PCR; TCRdb keeps in-frame clones, though not all of them. The repertoire has roughly 220,000 clones, about 88% of them found once; the top ten carry just over 2.5%. The clonotype comes from a woman aged 30 to 39 who had recovered from COVID-19. The V and J genes are TRBV5-4 and TRBJ1-6; 7 nucleotides line up with TRBD1. Source material: PBMCs or T cells enriched from blood (not recorded which). The chain's CDR3 is CASTRDRRSEGPLHF. CDR3 sequence (DNA): TGTGCCAGCACCCGGGACAGACGGTCCGAGGGGCCCCTCCACTTT. Full variable domain (missing parts from reference TRBV5-4 and TRBJ1-6): ETGVTQSPTHLIKTRGQQVTLRCSSQSGHNTVSWYQQALGQGPQFIFQYYREEENGRGNFPPRFSGLQFPNYSSELNVNALELDDSALYLCASTRDRRSEGPLHFGNGTRLTVT.